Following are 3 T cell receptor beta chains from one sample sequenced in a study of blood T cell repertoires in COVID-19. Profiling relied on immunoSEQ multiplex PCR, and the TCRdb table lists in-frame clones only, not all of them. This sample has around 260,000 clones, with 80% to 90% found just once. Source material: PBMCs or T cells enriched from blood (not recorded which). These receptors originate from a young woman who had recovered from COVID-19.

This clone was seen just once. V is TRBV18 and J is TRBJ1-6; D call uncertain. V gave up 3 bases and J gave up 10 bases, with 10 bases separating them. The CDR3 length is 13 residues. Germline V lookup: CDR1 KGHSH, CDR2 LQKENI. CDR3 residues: CASSPGGASPLHF. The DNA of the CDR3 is TGTGCCAGCTCACCCGGTGGAGCATCACCCCTCCACTTT.

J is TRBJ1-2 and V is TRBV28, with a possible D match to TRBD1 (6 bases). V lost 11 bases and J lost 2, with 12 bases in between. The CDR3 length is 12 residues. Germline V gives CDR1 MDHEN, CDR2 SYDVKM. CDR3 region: CAVQGSNYGYTF. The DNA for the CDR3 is TGTGCCGTACAGGGTTCGAACTATGGCTACACCTTC.

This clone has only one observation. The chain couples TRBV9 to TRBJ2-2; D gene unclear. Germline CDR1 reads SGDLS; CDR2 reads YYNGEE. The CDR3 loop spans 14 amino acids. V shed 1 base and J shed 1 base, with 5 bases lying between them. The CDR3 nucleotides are TGTGCCAGCAGCGTAAACAGGAACACCGGGGAGCTGTTTTTT. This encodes CASSVNRNTGELFF.